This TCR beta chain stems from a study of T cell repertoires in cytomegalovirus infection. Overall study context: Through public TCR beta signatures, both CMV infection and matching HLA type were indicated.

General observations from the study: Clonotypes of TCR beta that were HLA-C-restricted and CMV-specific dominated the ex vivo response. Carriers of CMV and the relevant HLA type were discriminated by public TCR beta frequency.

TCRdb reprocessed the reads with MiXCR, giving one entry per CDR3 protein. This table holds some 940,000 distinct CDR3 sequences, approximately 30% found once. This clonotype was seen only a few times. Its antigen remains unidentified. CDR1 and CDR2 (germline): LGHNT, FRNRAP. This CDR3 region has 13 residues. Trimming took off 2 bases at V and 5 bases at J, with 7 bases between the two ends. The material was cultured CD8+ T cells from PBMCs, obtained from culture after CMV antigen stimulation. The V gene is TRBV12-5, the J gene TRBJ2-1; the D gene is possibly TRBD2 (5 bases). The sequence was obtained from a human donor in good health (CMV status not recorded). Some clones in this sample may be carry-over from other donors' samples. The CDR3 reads CASGLTLDNEQFF. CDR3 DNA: TGTGCTAGTGGTTTGACACTAGACAATGAGCAGTTCTTC.